The 24 T cell receptor beta chains below come from one sample, sequenced in a study of T cells after posttransplantation cyclophosphamide. TCRdb keeps only in-frame clones here, not all; method: immunoSEQ multiplex PCR. The sample carries approximately 52,000 clones, about 86% recorded once. The sample comprised PBMCs. These receptor sequences come from a man under 40 with a blood cancer, CMV-positive, and with a related stem cell donor.

The chain combines TRBV5-4 with TRBJ1-2; 8 positions match TRBD1. CDR1 and CDR2 (germline): SGHNT, YYREEE (reference sequence). V lost 4 bases and J lost 4; bases outside the gene matches: 9. The CDR3 contains 15 residues. Here the CDR3 reads CASSIGTGGTYGYTF. The CDR3 DNA sequence: TGTGCCAGCAGCATAGGGACAGGAGGGACCTATGGCTACACCTTC.

The chain is built from TRBV7-2 and TRBJ2-1; a possible D gene is TRBD1 (6 bases). Germline values: CDR1 SGHTA, CDR2 FQGNSA. Trimming left V 5 bases short and J 5 bases short, with 16 bases between. The CDR3 spans 15 residues. CDR3 in DNA: TGTGCCAGCAGCCACACCGGGACAACAAACAATGAGCAGTTCTTC. Its translation is CASSHTGTTNNEQFF.

V is TRBV10-2 and J is TRBJ2-5; 11 nucleotides match TRBD2. The trim removed 2 bases at V and 9 bases at J, leaving 11 bases unmatched. The length of the CDR3 is 16 residues. From germline, CDR1 is WSHSY and CDR2 SAAADI. CDR3 in amino acids: CASSETSGRLAAPQYF. CDR3 nucleotides: TGCGCCAGCAGTGAGACTAGCGGGAGACTGGCGGCGCCCCAGTACTTC.

This clone has more than one count but fewer than ten. The chain has TRBV6-6 and TRBJ1-4, with TRBD1 as a possible D gene (6 bases). Looked up from germline, CDR1 is MNHNY and CDR2 is SVGAGI (reference sequence). This CDR3 is 14 amino acids long. V lost 6 bases to trimming and J lost 7 bases, with 15 bases between them. CDR3 DNA: TGTGCCAGCAGCTACGGGACCAGGGGTGAAAAACTGTTTTTT. Amino acids: CASSYGTRGEKLFF.

The genes are TRBV27 and TRBJ1-2, with D possibly matching TRBD1 (6 bases). Trimming stripped 3 bases from V and 7 bases from J, with 12 bases between. The CDR3 is 13 amino acids. CDR1 is MNHEY and CDR2 is SMNVEV in the germline V gene (reference sequence). The CDR3 DNA follows: TGTGCCAGCAGTTTCTTGGGGGCGCTTGGCTACACCTTC. Translation: CASSFLGALGYTF.

The V and J genes are TRBV7-9 and TRBJ2-5, with 10 bases fitting TRBD2. Germline CDR1 SEHNR, CDR2 FQNEAQ (reference sequence). Losses at the gene ends were 2 bases for V and 2 bases for J; bases not matched to a gene: 5. CDR3 length: 16 residues. The CDR3 coding sequence is TGTGCCAGCAGCTTAATAGCGGGAGGTGGTCAAGAGACCCAGTACTTC. Its translation: CASSLIAGGGQETQYF.

The rearrangement joins TRBV27 to TRBJ1-1, with D maybe TRBD1 (5 bases). The germline V and J ends were trimmed by 3 bases and 2 bases, with 16 bases remaining between them. The germline gives CDR1 MNHEY, CDR2 SMNVEV (reference sequence). The CDR3 runs 16 residues. The CDR3 nucleotides read TGTGCCAGCAGTTTGTACAATCAGGGCCTCAACACTGAAGCTTTCTTT. Amino acid sequence: CASSLYNQGLNTEAFF.

The chain has TRBV27 and TRBJ2-5; the D gene is possibly TRBD2 (6 bases). This CDR3 is 16 amino acids long. V lost 2 bases and J lost 5, with 18 bases in between. Germline V gene sequence: CDR1 MNHEY, CDR2 SMNVEV (reference sequence). The CDR3 DNA reads TGTGCCAGCAGTTTAGTGGGGGGATATCGTGTGGAGACCCAGTACTTC. Translating gives CASSLVGGYRVETQYF.

The V gene is TRBV30, the J gene TRBJ2-4; possible D gene TRBD1, 6 bases. The V and J ends lost 1 base and 3 bases respectively, with 16 bases between them. CDR3 length: 16 amino acids. Germline lookup yields CDR1 GTSNPN and CDR2 SVGIG (reference sequence). In DNA, the CDR3 is TGTGCCTGGAGTGCCCAGGGGAACATAGGCAAAAACATTCAGTACTTC. Protein product: CAWSAQGNIGKNIQYF.

V is TRBV25-1 and J is TRBJ2-3, with 9 bases matching TRBD1. Trimming took 2 bases from V and 0 from J; bases not matched to a gene: 3. Germline assignment: CDR1 MGHDK and CDR2 SYGVNS. The CDR3 extends over 16 amino acids. The CDR3 protein is CASSEATGGSTDTQYF. The CDR3 region has the DNA TGTGCCAGCAGTGAAGCGACAGGGGGGAGCACAGATACGCAGTATTTT.

The chain is built from TRBV7-9 and TRBJ2-3, with D perhaps TRBD2 (7 bases). In germline, CDR1 is SEHNR, CDR2 FQNEAQ (reference sequence). The CDR3 runs 14 residues. Trimming shortened V by 10 bases and J by 0 bases, and 14 bases separated the two germline ends. The CDR3 sequence: CATGGRGSTDTQYF. CDR3 bases: TGTGCCACCGGGGGGCGGGGAAGCACAGATACGCAGTATTTT. Based on the CDR3 plus reference TRBV7-9 and TRBJ2-3, the full variable domain is DTGVSQNPRHKITKRGQNVTFRCDPISEHNRLYWYRQTLGQGPEFLTYFQNEAQLEKSRLLSDRFSAERPKGSFSTLEIQRTEQGDSAMYLCATGGRGSTDTQYFGPGTRLTVL.

The rearrangement links TRBV27 to TRBJ1-2, with TRBD1 as a possible D gene (6 bases). CDR3 length: 13 residues. Deletions cut 6 bases from V and 4 bases from J, with 12 bases between. Germline assignment: CDR1 MNHEY and CDR2 SMNVEV (reference sequence). This CDR3 is CASSDGQFYGYTF. CDR3 sequence (DNA): TGTGCCAGCAGCGACGGACAGTTCTATGGCTACACCTTC.

The chain employs TRBV28 and TRBJ2-1; TRBD2 matches 7 bases. The V segment lost 3 bases and the J segment 0 bases; nucleotides outside the gene matches: 11. The CDR3 loop spans 18 amino acids. CDR1 and CDR2 (germline): MDHEN, SYDVKM. The CDR3 reads CASSFSPSGLISYNEQFF. The CDR3 region has the DNA TGTGCCAGCAGTTTTTCACCTAGCGGTCTTATCTCCTACAATGAGCAGTTCTTC.

The V call is TRBV18, the J call TRBJ2-7, with TRBD1 matching over 9 bases. The CDR3 runs 14 residues. CDR1 and CDR2 (germline): KGHSH, LQKENI. After removal of 3 bases from V and 3 bases from J, the junction contained 3 bases not matched to a gene. CDR3 nucleotide sequence: TGTGCCAGCTCACCCGCGGGACAGGGCTACGAGCAGTACTTC. It is translated as CASSPAGQGYEQYF.

This clone was seen just once. The CDR3 reads CASGVGHEDTEAFF. CDR3 bases: TGTGCCAGCGGGGTGGGACACGAGGACACTGAAGCTTTCTTT. The chain joins TRBV7-2 to TRBJ1-1; the D gene is possibly TRBD1 (6 bases). CDR3 length: 14 residues. CDR1 is SGHTA and CDR2 is FQGNSA in the germline V gene. Deletions cut 8 bases from V and 3 bases from J, with 16 bases between.

The CDR3 bases are TGTGCCAGCAGCCAAGTTTATCGGCGGGGGTTTTCCAAAAACATTCAGTACTTC. This gives the protein CASSQVYRRGFSKNIQYF. The rearrangement links TRBV14 to TRBJ2-4, with TRBD2 matching over 7 bases. CDR1 is SGHDN, CDR2 FVKESK, per germline. This CDR3 is built from 18 residues. The trim removed 1 base at V and 2 bases at J, leaving 11 bases unmatched.

The chain combines TRBV29-1 with TRBJ2-2; D gene unclear. In germline, CDR1 is SQVTM, CDR2 ANQGSEA. The V end lost 0 bases, the J end lost 0 bases, and 8 bases lay between the germline ends. This CDR3 is built from 15 residues. The chain's CDR3 is CSVEDSRSNTGELFF. The CDR3 region has the DNA TGCAGCGTTGAAGACAGTCGATCGAACACCGGGGAGCTGTTTTTT.

V and J are TRBV5-4 and TRBJ1-2, with a possible D match to TRBD1 (6 bases). V dropped 3 bases and J dropped 7 bases, with 13 bases sitting between them. Germline loops: CDR1 SGHNT, CDR2 YYREEE (reference sequence). The CDR3 has 13 amino acids. The CDR3 loop is CASSWTAYGGYTF. DNA for the CDR3: TGTGCCAGCAGCTGGACAGCTTATGGTGGCTACACCTTC.

This rearrangement joins TRBV27 to TRBJ2-7; 7 bases match TRBD2. V shed 5 bases and J 0 bases; nucleotides not matched to a gene: 7. CDR1 MNHEY and CDR2 SMNVEV come from the germline V gene (reference sequence). There are 15 residues in the CDR3. This chain's CDR3 is CASSESGISSYEQYF. The CDR3 nucleotides read TGTGCCAGCAGTGAAAGCGGGATTAGCTCCTACGAGCAGTACTTC.

The chain is built from TRBV18 and TRBJ2-1, with TRBD2 matching 12 bases. The CDR3 contains 15 residues. V was pared by 5 bases and J by 5 bases, with 4 bases of the junction left unmatched. Germline CDR1 KGHSH, CDR2 LQKENI. The CDR3 region is CASSLTSGRNNEQFF. CDR3 nucleotides: TGTGCCAGCTCATTGACTAGCGGGAGAAACAATGAGCAGTTCTTC.

This chain links TRBV11-3 with TRBJ1-4; D not certain. This CDR3 contains 19 residues. The V gene's germline CDR1 is SGHNT and CDR2 YENEEA. V was trimmed by 1 base and J by 4 bases, leaving 22 bases between them. The CDR3 nucleotides read TGTGCCAGCAGCTTAGGGTACATGGTGCCCACCCCGAATAATGAAAAACTGTTTTTT. This sequence encodes CASSLGYMVPTPNNEKLFF.

The chain couples TRBV7-9 to TRBJ2-7; a weak D match, TRBD2 (5 bases). The V and J ends lost 4 bases and 3 bases respectively, with 10 bases between them. The CDR3 runs 13 residues. Germline CDR1 SEHNR, CDR2 FQNEAQ (reference sequence). CDR3 residues: CASSSGRDYEQYF. Written as DNA, the CDR3 is TGTGCCAGCAGCTCCGGACGGGACTACGAGCAGTACTTC.

The V call is TRBV30, the J call TRBJ2-2; 10 bases line up with TRBD2. This CDR3 is 15 amino acids long. Trimming removed 5 bases from V and 1 base from J; junction bases left unmatched: 4. Germline CDR1 GTSNPN, CDR2 SVGIG (reference sequence). The CDR3 region is CAWGLADQNTGELFF. Written as DNA, the CDR3 is TGTGCCTGGGGACTAGCGGACCAGAACACCGGGGAGCTGTTTTTT.

The chain uses TRBV19 and TRBJ2-3; TRBD2 aligns across 14 bases. This CDR3 has 20 residues. Germline V gene data show CDR1 as LNHDA and CDR2 as SQIVND (reference sequence). The trim removed 3 bases at V and 2 bases at J, leaving 13 bases unmatched. This CDR3 is CASSISGTSGSPRVTDTQYF. CDR3 nucleotides: TGTGCCAGTAGTATTTCCGGGACTAGCGGGAGCCCCCGGGTCACAGATACGCAGTATTTT.